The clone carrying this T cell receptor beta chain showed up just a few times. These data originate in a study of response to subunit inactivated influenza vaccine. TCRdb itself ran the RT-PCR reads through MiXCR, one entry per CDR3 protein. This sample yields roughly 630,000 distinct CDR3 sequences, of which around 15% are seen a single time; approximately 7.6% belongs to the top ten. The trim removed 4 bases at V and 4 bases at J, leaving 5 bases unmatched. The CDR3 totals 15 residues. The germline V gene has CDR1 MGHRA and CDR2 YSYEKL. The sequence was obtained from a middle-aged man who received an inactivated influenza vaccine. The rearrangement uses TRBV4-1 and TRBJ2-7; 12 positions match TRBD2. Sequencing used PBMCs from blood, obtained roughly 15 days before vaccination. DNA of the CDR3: TGCGCCAGCAGCCCGGCTAGCGGGGGGGCTTACGAGCAGTACTTC. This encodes CASSPASGGAYEQYF.